Below, one T cell receptor beta chain is given with its context. Produced via immunoSEQ multiplex PCR; TCRdb's table is partial and in-frame only. The table lists a few hundred thousand clones, under 95% of them singletons. All enrollees were roughly 18 to 89 years old and from roughly 22 US areas. This entry is derived from a study of blood T cell repertoires in COVID-19. Turning to the study itself: Acute and convalescent COVID-19 specimens originated in the United States, Italy and Spain.

This CDR3 region has 14 residues. In germline, CDR1 is SGHVS, CDR2 FQNEAQ. Germline trimming cut 3 bases from V and 3 bases from J; bases unmatched to any gene: 5. The specimen sequenced was PBMCs or T cells enriched from blood (not recorded which). The receptor was isolated from a woman younger than 45 who had recovered from COVID-19. This chain joins TRBV7-8 and TRBJ2-7; TRBD2 matches at 7 bases. CDR3 sequence: CASSLGLPFYEQYF. As DNA, the CDR3 is TGTGCCAGCAGCTTGGGACTACCTTTCTACGAGCAGTACTTC.